The rows below give T cell receptor beta chains drawn from one sample of a study of CD8+ T cells in alopecia areata. Clones were sequenced by immunoSEQ multiplex PCR, and TCRdb holds only the in-frame ones, with some missing. The sample yields about 20,000 clones, less than 70% seen once. Specimen: skin, collected at week 0. These receptor sequences come from a human donor with alopecia areata. The CDR3 runs from the conserved cysteine through the conserved F or W. A D gene is named only where the DNA matches it firmly. Expanded clones get a size class; other rows say once, few or many, or leave the size out.

clone_size j_call cdr3_length v_call d_call cdr3_nt cdr3_aa
few TRBJ1-1 14 TRBV7-2 TRBD1 TGTGCCAGCAGCTTAAGGGGGCCGAACACTGAAGCTTTCTTT CASSLRGPNTEAFF
. TRBJ2-5 16 TRBV7-9 . TGTGCCAGCAGCCTCGGGGACGGACGGCTCCAAGAGACCCAGTACTTC CASSLGDGRLQETQYF
. TRBJ2-3 11 TRBV6-5 . TGTGCCAGCAGCCACACAGATACGCAGTATTTT CASSHTDTQYF
. TRBJ2-5 15 TRBV7-2 TRBD2 TGTGCCAGCAGCCCGAGCGGGGGGCGGGGAGAGACCCAGTACTTC CASSPSGGRGETQYF
. TRBJ1-1 14 TRBV7-8 . TGTGCCAGCGTACCTCTGTCGGCTAATACTGAAGCTTTCTTT CASVPLSANTEAFF
. TRBJ2-3 13 TRBV18 . TGTGCCAGCTCACTGGACAACACAGATACGCAGTATTTT CASSLDNTDTQYF
once TRBJ2-2 17 TRBV9 TRBD2 TGTGCCAGCAGCGTGGAAGCGGGGGCCCTCCTACCGGGGGAGCTGTTTTTT CASSVEAGALLPGELFF
few TRBJ1-2 13 TRBV4-1 . TGCGCCAGCAGCCAAGATCAAGGAGAAGGCTACACCTTC CASSQDQGEGYTF
. TRBJ2-5 15 TRBV7-2 . TGTGCCAGCAGCCCTAGTTGGGGAGTTCAAGAGACCCAGTACTTC CASSPSWGVQETQYF
once TRBJ2-5 16 TRBV5-1 TRBD2 TGCGCCAGCAGCTGGGGGACTAGCGGCCAACAAGAGACCCAGTACTTC CASSWGTSGQQETQYF
. TRBJ1-2 13 TRBV29-1 . TGCAGCGTTGAAGAGCTAACTCGGGGGGGCTACACCTTC CSVEELTRGGYTF
. TRBJ2-5 16 TRBV11-1 TRBD1 TGTGCCAGCAGCCACGGACAGGGGGTGTACCAAGAGACCCAGTACTTC CASSHGQGVYQETQYF
once TRBJ2-4 13 TRBV11-2 . TGTGCCAGCAGCTCCGGGGGGCACCTCATTCAGTACTTC CASSSGGHLIQYF
. TRBJ2-7 16 TRBV7-8 . TGTGCCAGCAGCTCCCCCTCGCAGGGTATCACCTACGAGCAGTACTTC CASSSPSQGITYEQYF
. TRBJ1-1 12 TRBV5-6 . TGTGCCAGCAGCCGGAGACTCACAGAAGCTTTCTTT CASSRRLTEAFF
. TRBJ2-7 14 TRBV7-2 TRBD1 TGTGCCAGCAGGCAACAGGGGTCCTCCTACGAGCAGTACTTC CASRQQGSSYEQYF
. TRBJ2-3 17 TRBV25-1 TRBD1 TGTGCCAGCAGTGAATTGATCGGGACAGGGTCCACAGATACGCAGTATTTT CASSELIGTGSTDTQYF
. TRBJ1-5 14 TRBV6-6 . TGTGCCAGCAGTTACGTCAGGGCACGACAGCCCCAGCATTTT CASSYVRARQPQHF
once TRBJ2-6 19 TRBV2 . TGTGCCAGCAGTGCCCGTCCGGGCGAGTCCCTTGGGGGGGCCAACGTCCTGACTTTC CASSARPGESLGGANVLTF
few TRBJ2-1 12 TRBV10-3 . TGTGCCATCCTGGGGACCTACAATGAGCAGTTCTTC CAILGTYNEQFF
. TRBJ2-1 15 TRBV7-2 . TGTGCCAGCAGCTCTGGGGGGGGCACGTGGAATGAGCAGTTCTTC CASSSGGGTWNEQFF
. TRBJ2-2 14 TRBV18 . TGTGCCAGCTCACCACGGGCAGACACCGGGGAGCTGTTTTTT CASSPRADTGELFF
. TRBJ2-3 15 TRBV7-9 . TGTGCCAGCAGCTTAGGCCAATGGACTGCAGATACGCAGTATTTT CASSLGQWTADTQYF
. TRBJ1-1 14 TRBV5-1 . TGCGCCAGCAGCTTCCGTTCCCCGAACACTGAAGCTTTCTTT CASSFRSPNTEAFF
. TRBJ1-6 14 TRBV5-1 . TGCGCCAGCAGCTTGGAATATGGCAATTCACCCCTCCACTTT CASSLEYGNSPLHF
. TRBJ1-5 16 TRBV19 . TGTGCCAGTAGTATAGTTTCAACAGCGATAGATCAGCCCCAGCATTTT CASSIVSTAIDQPQHF
once TRBJ2-5 17 TRBV19 TRBD2 TGTGCCAGTAGTATCGCTAGCGGGGGCCTTCCCCAAGAGACCCAGTACTTC CASSIASGGLPQETQYF
. TRBJ2-2 14 TRBV7-2 . TGTGCCAGCAGCCCCCAGCGGGCAACCGGGGAGCTGTTTTTT CASSPQRATGELFF
. TRBJ1-2 16 TRBV5-1 . TGCGCCAGCAGCTTGGGGACAGCTGCAGCTAACTATGGCTACACCTTC CASSLGTAAANYGYTF